The 23 T cell receptor beta chains given below trace back to one sample, sequenced in a study of T cells in Graves' hyperthyroidism and ophthalmopathy. Amplified regions were TCR beta CDR3 sequences from RNA transcripts. HTBI primers were employed in a first-round RT-PCR of the TCR CDR3. TCRdb redid the calling of the multiplex PCR reads with MiXCR, one entry per CDR3 protein. The table shows about 420,000 distinct CDR3 sequences, with more than 15% occurring only once. Sequenced: blood. These receptors all come from a woman aged 18-30 years with Graves' hyperthyroidism.

The J gene is TRBJ1-2, the V gene TRBV6-1; D is ambiguous. Germline V CDR1 and CDR2: MNHNS, SASEGT. V gave up 5 bases and J gave up 4 bases, with 14 bases separating them. The length of the CDR3 is 14 residues. The CDR3 region is CASSQTVRGYGYTF. In DNA form, the CDR3 reads TGTGCCAGCAGTCAAACGGTCAGAGGCTATGGCTACACCTTC.

This clonotype was counted ten times or more. The chain joins TRBV6-1 to TRBJ2-7, with D maybe TRBD2 (5 bases). This CDR3 spans 16 amino acids. V dropped 1 base and J dropped 0 bases, with 13 bases sitting between them. Looked up from germline, CDR1 is MNHNS and CDR2 is SASEGT. CDR3 in amino acids: CASSEGVGGPSYEQYF. CDR3 coding DNA: TGTGCCAGCAGTGAAGGGGTTGGCGGGCCCTCCTACGAGCAGTACTTC.

The chain employs TRBV30 and TRBJ1-6, with D uncertain. CDR1 GTSNPN and CDR2 SVGIG come from the germline V gene (reference sequence). Trimming pared 2 bases from V and 9 bases from J, leaving 11 bases between. This CDR3 comprises 13 residues. CDR3 protein: CAWSRAHGSPLHF. CDR3 nucleotide sequence: TGTGCCTGGAGTAGGGCCCACGGTTCACCCCTCCACTTT.

Many counts were recorded for this clonotype. This rearrangement joins TRBV11-1 to TRBJ2-7; TRBD1 matches 7 bases. CDR3 size: 14 residues. Looked up from germline, CDR1 is SGHAT and CDR2 is FQDESV (reference sequence). J lost 2 bases, V lost 2 bases, and 3 bases had no gene match. The CDR3: CASSLYRGAYEQYF. CDR3 sequence (DNA): TGTGCCAGCAGCTTATACAGGGGCGCCTACGAGCAGTACTTC.

This clonotype was counted ten times or more. The V call is TRBV6-1, the J call TRBJ2-2, with 8 bases fitting TRBD1. The CDR3 extends over 15 amino acids. Germline V lookup: CDR1 MNHNS, CDR2 SASEGT. V gave up 6 bases and J gave up 4 bases; unmatched junction bases: 7. The CDR3 protein is CASSPGQGPTGELFF. In nucleotides, the CDR3 is TGTGCCAGCAGCCCCGGACAGGGACCCACCGGGGAGCTGTTTTTT.

This clonotype turned up a few times. The rearrangement joins TRBV19 to TRBJ2-4, with D perhaps TRBD1 or TRBD2 (6 bases each). V was clipped by 6 bases and J by 5 bases, with 17 bases between them. Germline CDR1 is LNHDA and CDR2 is SQIVND (reference sequence). The CDR3 is 15 amino acids. CDR3 DNA: TGTGCCAGTAGCATAATCGGAGGGGGAGAAAACATTCAGTACTTC. It translates to CASSIIGGGENIQYF.

As regards this clonotype: A much larger clone sits a single nucleotide away, making a read error possible. This sequence joins TRBV29-1 and TRBJ2-1, with 14 bases that match TRBD2. Germline V gene sequence: CDR1 SQVTM, CDR2 ANQGSEA. This CDR3 has 18 residues. CDR3 sequence (DNA): TGCAGCGCTGAAGTACGAGGACTAGCGGGGGGAACCTACAATGAGCAGTTCTTC. Translated, it gives CSAEVRGLAGGTYNEQFF.

The chain joins TRBV4-1 to TRBJ1-1, with 12 positions matching TRBD1. The germline CDR1 and CDR2 sequences are MGHRA and YSYEKL. This CDR3 has 14 residues. V dropped 4 bases and J dropped 6; count of bases not matched to a gene: 3. CDR3 coding DNA: TGCGCCAGCAGCCCGGGACAGGGGGCGGCTGAAGCTTTCTTT. Protein product: CASSPGQGAAEAFF.

This clonotype was seen ten or more times. V is TRBV28 and J is TRBJ2-4; TRBD1 agrees at 9 bases. Germline loops: CDR1 MDHEN, CDR2 SYDVKM. Trimming took 7 bases from V and 11 from J; bases not matched to a gene: 6. The CDR3 runs to 12 residues. The CDR3 is CASTSGTGFQYF. CDR3 DNA: TGTGCCAGCACCTCCGGGACAGGGTTTCAGTACTTC.

This clonotype was found a few times. This chain links TRBV2 with TRBJ2-7, with 10 bases identical to TRBD2. The CDR3 sequence is 14 residues long. CDR1 is SNHLY and CDR2 is FYNNEI in the germline V gene. Germline trimming cut 6 bases from V and 3 bases from J; bases unmatched to any gene: 5. CDR3 sequence (DNA): TGTGCCAGCAGAGCTAGCGGGGGCTTCTACGAGCAGTACTTC. Encoded protein: CASRASGGFYEQYF.

This clonotype was picked up many times. The rearrangement uses TRBV19 and TRBJ1-1; D is unresolved. Germline V gene sequence: CDR1 LNHDA, CDR2 SQIVND (reference sequence). The length of the CDR3 is 12 residues. The V gene lost 5 bases and the J gene lost 2 bases, with 6 bases spanning the gap. CDR3 bases: TGTGCCAGTAGTTCGACAAACACTGAAGCTTTCTTT. Its protein is CASSSTNTEAFF.

This clonotype was detected many times. The genes are TRBV20-1 and TRBJ1-5; D ambiguous. Germline CDR1 and CDR2: DFQATT and SNEGSKA (reference sequence). Between the trimmed V and J ends, which lost 6 bases and 10 bases, there was a span of 16 bases. The length of the CDR3 is 12 residues. The CDR3 loop is CSAIRVANPQHF. CDR3 sequence (DNA): TGCAGTGCGATACGTGTGGCAAACCCCCAGCATTTT.

This clonotype was found a few times. The chain uses TRBV4-1 and TRBJ2-1; tentatively, D is TRBD2 (7 bases). Trimming left V 1 base short and J 7 bases short, with 14 bases between. The germline V gene encodes CDR1 MGHRA and CDR2 YSYEKL. The CDR3 length is 15 residues. CDR3: CASSQGGGDPNEQFF. DNA for the CDR3: TGCGCCAGCAGCCAAGGAGGGGGGGATCCGAATGAGCAGTTCTTC.

Ten or more counts support this clonotype. The chain combines TRBV20-1 with TRBJ2-7; D uncertain. Trimming left V 5 bases short and J 2 bases short, with 16 bases between. From germline, CDR1 is DFQATT and CDR2 SNEGSKA (reference sequence). The CDR3 contains 14 residues. CDR3: CSAGRRGLPYEQYF. CDR3 nucleotide sequence: TGCAGTGCTGGTCGCCGTGGGCTACCCTACGAGCAGTACTTC.

The gene calls are TRBV5-4 and TRBJ2-2, with a possible D match to TRBD2 (6 bases). The germline V and J ends were trimmed by 3 bases and 5 bases, with 17 bases remaining between them. The CDR3 extends over 16 amino acids. Germline V gene lookup returns CDR1 SGHNT and CDR2 YYREEE (reference sequence). The chain's CDR3 is CASSSGSFSGTGELFF. The CDR3 nucleotides are TGTGCCAGCAGCTCCGGGAGCTTCTCCGGGACCGGGGAGCTGTTTTTT.

This clonotype was detected ten times or more. This rearrangement joins TRBV5-1 to TRBJ2-7, with TRBD1 identical over 7 bases. CDR1 is SGHRS and CDR2 is YFSETQ in the germline V gene. CDR3 length equals 14 residues. After removal of 0 bases from V and 5 bases from J, the junction contained 5 bases not matched to a gene. CDR3 DNA sequence: TGCGCCAGCAGCTTGGGACAGGGCATCCACGAGCAGTACTTC. Protein sequence: CASSLGQGIHEQYF.

The table lists this clonotype with many counts. The chain couples TRBV28 to TRBJ1-2; D might be TRBD1 (6 bases). Germline-derived CDR1 and CDR2 are MDHEN and SYDVKM. The CDR3 consists of 15 residues. V was clipped by 1 base and J by 8 bases, with 17 bases between them. CDR3: CASSLFTPGVGGYTF. As DNA, the CDR3 is TGTGCCAGCAGTTTATTCACCCCAGGGGTTGGGGGCTACACCTTC.

This clonotype came up many times. The rearrangement uses TRBV5-1 and TRBJ2-3, with 10 bases fitting TRBD2. The CDR3 runs 16 residues. V trimming: 4 bases; J trimming: 3 bases; junction bases outside the gene matches: 8. Looked up from germline, CDR1 is SGHRS and CDR2 is YFSETQ. This CDR3 reads CASSTGTSEKTDTQYF. The CDR3 region has the DNA TGCGCCAGCAGCACAGGGACTAGCGAGAAGACAGATACGCAGTATTTT. Looking up the rest from reference TRBV5-1 and TRBJ2-3 gives the full variable domain: KAGVTQTPRYLIKTRGQQVTLSCSPISGHRSVSWYQQTPGQGLQFLFEYFSETQRNKGNFPGRFSGRQFSNSRSEMNVSTLELGDSALYLCASSTGTSEKTDTQYFGPGTRLTVL.

This rearrangement joins TRBV4-1 to TRBJ2-3; D may be TRBD1 (6 bases). The CDR3 is 16 amino acids. CDR1 is MGHRA, CDR2 YSYEKL, per germline. V dropped 3 bases and J dropped 1 base, with 14 bases sitting between them. DNA for the CDR3: TGCGCCAGCAGCCACAAAACAGGGCGCCGCACAGATACGCAGTATTTT. It specifies CASSHKTGRRTDTQYF.

Ten or more counts support this clonotype. The chain employs TRBV27 and TRBJ1-2; maybe TRBD1 (6 bases). CDR3 length: 15 residues. Germline V gene data show CDR1 as MNHEY and CDR2 as SMNVEV (reference sequence). Trimming took 5 bases from V and 2 from J, leaving 15 bases between them. For the CDR3, the DNA is TGTGCCAGCAGTCCTTACAGGGTACAGAACTATGGCTACACCTTC. Translating gives CASSPYRVQNYGYTF.

This clonotype was counted a few times. V usage is TRBV25-1 and J usage is TRBJ1-4; tentatively, D is TRBD1 (6 bases). The CDR3 consists of 15 residues. Germline values: CDR1 MGHDK, CDR2 SYGVNS. V was shortened by 4 bases and J by 8 bases, with 17 bases between the two germline ends. DNA for the CDR3: TGTGCCAGCAGTGTACAGCTCGCTAGGGGGGAAAAACTGTTTTTT. Translating gives CASSVQLARGEKLFF.

This rearrangement joins TRBV10-3 to TRBJ1-4; maybe TRBD1 (5 bases). CDR3 length: 15 residues. Trimming removed 0 bases from V and 3 bases from J, with 8 bases in between. The germline V gene has CDR1 ENHRY and CDR2 SYGVKD. The CDR3 loop is CAISESRGANEKLFF. Written as DNA, the CDR3 is TGTGCCATCAGTGAGTCAAGGGGAGCTAATGAAAAACTGTTTTTT.

This chain connects TRBV4-1 to TRBJ2-7; D is tentatively TRBD1 or TRBD2 (5 bases each). This CDR3 region has 13 residues. V lost 1 base to trimming and J lost 5 bases, with 9 bases between them. Germline values: CDR1 MGHRA, CDR2 YSYEKL. DNA of the CDR3: TGCGCCAGCAGCCAAGTCGGGGCAGACGAGCAGTACTTC. It translates to CASSQVGADEQYF.